The 5 T cell receptor beta chains in this list originate from one sample, sequenced in a study of identical twins. MiXCR, run by TCRdb on the 5' RACE reads, gives a single entry per CDR3 protein. The table includes 270,000 or so distinct CDR3 sequences, about 8.5% detected once. This sample also appeared in a second study, on yellow fever vaccine responses in identical twins.

Sequencing input: CD8+ T cells sorted from blood. These receptors came from a woman aged 18-30 years in good health.

This clonotype was observed many times. J is TRBJ2-7 and V is TRBV19, with 8 bases fitting TRBD2. The CDR3 has 15 residues. V dropped 4 bases and J dropped 1; count of bases not matched to a gene: 6. Germline V gene sequence: CDR1 LNHDA, CDR2 SQIVND (reference sequence). The CDR3 protein is CASSNAGGISYEQYF. The CDR3 DNA follows: TGTGCCAGTAGTAATGCGGGAGGTATTTCCTACGAGCAGTACTTC.

The table lists this clonotype with a few counts. The chain recombines TRBV6-2 or TRBV6-3 with TRBJ2-1; TRBD2 matches 9 bases. The length of the CDR3 is 16 residues. J was trimmed by 0 bases and V by 7 bases; bases with no gene match: 7. CDR1 MNHEY and CDR2 SVGEGT come from the germline V gene. The CDR3 here is CASIPLAGISYNEQFF. CDR3 DNA: TGTGCCAGCATCCCTCTAGCGGGAATCTCCTACAATGAGCAGTTCTTC.

This clonotype was recorded at least ten times. The rearrangement uses TRBV12-3 or TRBV12-4 and TRBJ2-4, with a possible D match to TRBD1 (6 bases). CDR3 size: 18 residues. Trimming shortened V by 3 bases and J by 1 base, and 19 bases separated the two germline ends. The chain's CDR3 is CASSFPRTGWEAKNIQYF. Here the CDR3 DNA reads TGTGCCAGCAGTTTCCCCAGAACAGGGTGGGAGGCCAAAAACATTCAGTACTTC.

This clonotype was detected ten times or more. The rearrangement joins TRBV27 to TRBJ2-7; a possible D gene is TRBD1 (6 bases). Germline V CDR1 and CDR2: MNHEY, SMNVEV (reference sequence). The CDR3 contains 13 residues. V was cut by 1 base and J by 3 bases, with 7 bases left in between. The CDR3 loop is CASSLYRDYEQYF. The CDR3 DNA reads TGTGCCAGCAGTTTATACAGGGACTACGAGCAGTACTTC.

This clonotype turned up a few times. The chain combines TRBV27 with TRBJ2-3; TRBD2 is a possible D gene (6 bases). This CDR3 has 15 amino acids. Germline V lookup: CDR1 MNHEY, CDR2 SMNVEV (reference sequence). The V end was cut by 5 bases, the J end by 0 bases, with 12 bases between. The CDR3 nucleotides are TGTGCCAGCAGTCAGCCTAGCGCCAGCACAGATACGCAGTATTTT. Translated: CASSQPSASTDTQYF.